This TCR beta chain was observed in a study of shared clonotypes between healthy human individuals. Assay used: immunoSEQ multiplex PCR; TCRdb lists only in-frame clones, some missing. This table holds about half a million clones, less than 80% found once. The germline V gene has CDR1 LNHDA and CDR2 SQIVND (reference sequence). Losses at the gene ends were 7 bases for V and 6 bases for J; bases not matched to a gene: 12. CDR3 length equals 15 residues. The TCR originated in a woman between 40 and 50 years old in good health. Some clones in this sample may be carry-over from other donors' samples. The sequenced material came from PBMCs. The genes are TRBV19 and TRBJ1-1; TRBD1 agrees at 9 bases. CDR3 DNA sequence: TGTGCCAGTATGGGGGACAGGGCGTTTCTCGCTGAAGCTTTCTTT. Its protein product is CASMGDRAFLAEAFF. Supplemented by reference TRBV19 and TRBJ1-1, the full variable domain reads DGGITQSPKYLFRKEGQNVTLSCEQNLNHDAMYWYRQDPGQGLRLIYYSQIVNDFQKGDIAEGYSVSREKKESFPLTVTSAQKNPTAFYLCASMGDRAFLAEAFFGQGTRLTVV.